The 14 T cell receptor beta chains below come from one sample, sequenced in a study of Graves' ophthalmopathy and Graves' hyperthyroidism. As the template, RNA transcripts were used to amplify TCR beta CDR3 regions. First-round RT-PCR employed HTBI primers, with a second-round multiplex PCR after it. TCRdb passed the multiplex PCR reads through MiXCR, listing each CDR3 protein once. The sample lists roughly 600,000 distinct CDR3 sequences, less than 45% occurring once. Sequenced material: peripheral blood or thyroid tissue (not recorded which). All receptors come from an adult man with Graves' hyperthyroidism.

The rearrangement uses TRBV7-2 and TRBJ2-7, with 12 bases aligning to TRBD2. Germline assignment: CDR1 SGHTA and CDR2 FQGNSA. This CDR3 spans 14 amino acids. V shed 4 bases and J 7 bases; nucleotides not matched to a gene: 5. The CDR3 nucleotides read TGTGCCAGCAGCTACCGCGGGACTAGCGGGGAGCAGTACTTC. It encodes CASSYRGTSGEQYF.

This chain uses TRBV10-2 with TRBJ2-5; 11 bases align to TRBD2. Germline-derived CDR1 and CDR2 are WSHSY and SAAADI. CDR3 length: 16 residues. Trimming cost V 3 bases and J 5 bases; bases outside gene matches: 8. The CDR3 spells CASSDLLAGGGETQYF. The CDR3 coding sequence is TGCGCCAGCAGTGACCTGCTAGCGGGAGGTGGGGAGACCCAGTACTTC.

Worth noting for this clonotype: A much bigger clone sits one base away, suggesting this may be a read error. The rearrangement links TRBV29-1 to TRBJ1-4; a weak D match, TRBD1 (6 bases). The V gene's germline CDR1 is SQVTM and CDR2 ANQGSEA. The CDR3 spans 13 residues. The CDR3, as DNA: TGCAACGTTGTGGAGGGGGGAGGGAGAAAACTGTTTTTT. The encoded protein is CNVVEGGGRKLFF.

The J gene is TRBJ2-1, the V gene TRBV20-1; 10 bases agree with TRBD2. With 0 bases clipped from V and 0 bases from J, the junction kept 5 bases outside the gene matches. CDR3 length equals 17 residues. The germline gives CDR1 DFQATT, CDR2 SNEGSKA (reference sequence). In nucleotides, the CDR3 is TGCAGTGCTAGAGAAGGACTAGCGGCTAGCTCCTACAATGAGCAGTTCTTC. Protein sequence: CSAREGLAASSYNEQFF.

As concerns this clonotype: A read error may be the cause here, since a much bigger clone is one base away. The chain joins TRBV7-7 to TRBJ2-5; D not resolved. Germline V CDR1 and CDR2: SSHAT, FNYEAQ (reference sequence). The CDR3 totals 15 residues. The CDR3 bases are TGTGCTAGCAGCTTATCCGGTCAGGTGGGCGAGCCCCAGTACTTC. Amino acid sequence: CASSLSGQVGEPQYF.

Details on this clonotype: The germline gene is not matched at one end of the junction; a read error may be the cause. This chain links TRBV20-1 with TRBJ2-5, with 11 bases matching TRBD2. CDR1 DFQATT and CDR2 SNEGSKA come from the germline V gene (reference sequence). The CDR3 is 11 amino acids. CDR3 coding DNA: TGCAGTACTAGCGGGGGAGAGACCCAGTACTTC. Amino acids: CSTSGGETQYF.

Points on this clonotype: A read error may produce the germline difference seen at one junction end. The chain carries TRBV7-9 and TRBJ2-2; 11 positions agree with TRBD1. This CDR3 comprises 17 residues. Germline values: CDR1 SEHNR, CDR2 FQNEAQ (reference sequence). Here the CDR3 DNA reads TGCGCCAGCGTACCTGGAGGGACAGGGGGGAACACCGGGGAGCTGTTTTTT. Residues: CASVPGGTGGNTGELFF. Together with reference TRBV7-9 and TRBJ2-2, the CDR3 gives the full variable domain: DTGVSQNPRHKITKRGQNVTFRCDPISEHNRLYWYRQTLGQGPEFLTYFQNEAQLEKSRLLSDRFSAERPKGSFSTLEIQRTEQGDSAMYLCASVPGGTGGNTGELFFGEGSRLTVL.

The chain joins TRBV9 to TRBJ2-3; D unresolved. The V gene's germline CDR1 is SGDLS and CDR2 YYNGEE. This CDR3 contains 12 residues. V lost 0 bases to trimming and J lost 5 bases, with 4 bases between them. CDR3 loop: CASSVDGDTQYF. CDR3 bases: TGTGCCAGCAGCGTAGATGGAGATACGCAGTATTTT.

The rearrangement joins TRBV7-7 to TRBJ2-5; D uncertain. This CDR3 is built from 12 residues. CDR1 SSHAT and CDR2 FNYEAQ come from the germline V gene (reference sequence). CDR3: CATSVIQETQYF. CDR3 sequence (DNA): TGTGCTACGTCGGTCATCCAAGAGACCCAGTACTTC.

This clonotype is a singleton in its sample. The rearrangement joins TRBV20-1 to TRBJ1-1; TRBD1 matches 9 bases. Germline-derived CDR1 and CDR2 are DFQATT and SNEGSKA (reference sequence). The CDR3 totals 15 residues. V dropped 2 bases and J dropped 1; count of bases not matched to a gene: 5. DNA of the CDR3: TGCAGTGCTAGATCCGGGACAGGGTGGAACACTGAAGCTTTCTTT. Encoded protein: CSARSGTGWNTEAFF.

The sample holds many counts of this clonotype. CDR3 coding DNA: TGCGCCAGCAGTGAGTCCGTCGGCAGGGGACAGCCCCAGCATTTT. Its protein is CASSESVGRGQPQHF. The genes are TRBV10-2 and TRBJ1-5; maybe TRBD1 (6 bases). This CDR3 contains 15 residues. Trimming removed 0 bases from V and 7 bases from J, with 13 bases in between. CDR1 WSHSY and CDR2 SAAADI come from the germline V gene.

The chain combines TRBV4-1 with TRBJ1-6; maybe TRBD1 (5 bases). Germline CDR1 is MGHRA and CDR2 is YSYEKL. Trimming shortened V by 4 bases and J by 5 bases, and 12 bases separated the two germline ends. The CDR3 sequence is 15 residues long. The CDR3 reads CASSLPGRHNSPLHF. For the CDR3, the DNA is TGCGCCAGCAGCCTCCCGGGACGACATAATTCACCCCTCCACTTT.

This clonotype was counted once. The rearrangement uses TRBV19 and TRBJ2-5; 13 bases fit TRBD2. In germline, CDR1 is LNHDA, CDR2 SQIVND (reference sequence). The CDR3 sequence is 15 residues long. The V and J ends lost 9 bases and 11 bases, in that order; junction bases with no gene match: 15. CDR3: CASLTSGGDTDTQYF. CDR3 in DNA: TGTGCCAGCCTAACTAGCGGGGGGGACACAGATACGCAGTACTTC.

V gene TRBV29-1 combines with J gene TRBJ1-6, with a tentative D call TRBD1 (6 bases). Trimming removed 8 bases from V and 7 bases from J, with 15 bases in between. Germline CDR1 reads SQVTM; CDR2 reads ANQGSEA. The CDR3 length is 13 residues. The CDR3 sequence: CSSPRGANSPLHF. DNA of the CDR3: TGCAGCTCACCACGGGGGGCGAATTCACCCCTCCACTTT.